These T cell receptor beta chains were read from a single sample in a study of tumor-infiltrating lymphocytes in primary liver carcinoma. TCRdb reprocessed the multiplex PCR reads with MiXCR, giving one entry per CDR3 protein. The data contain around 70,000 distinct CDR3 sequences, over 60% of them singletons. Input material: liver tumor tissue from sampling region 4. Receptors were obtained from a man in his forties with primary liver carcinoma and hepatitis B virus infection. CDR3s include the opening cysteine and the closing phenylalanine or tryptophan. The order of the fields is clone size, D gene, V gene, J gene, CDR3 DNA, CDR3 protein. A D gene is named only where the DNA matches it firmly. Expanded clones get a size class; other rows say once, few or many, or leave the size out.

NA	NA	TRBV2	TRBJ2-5	TGTGCCAGCAGTGAAACAAGTCGGGCTAGCTTCTTGGAGACCCAGTACTTC	CASSETSRASFLETQYF
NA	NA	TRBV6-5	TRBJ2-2	TGTGCCAGCAGCTTGGGGCTGGTAAACACCGGGGAGTTGTTATTT	CASSLGLVNTGELLF
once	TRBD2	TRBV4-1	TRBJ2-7	TGTGCCAGCAGCCACGATCCGACGGGGGGAAACGAGCAGTACTTC	CASSHDPTGGNEQYF
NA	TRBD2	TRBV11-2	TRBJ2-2	TGTGGCAGCAGCGAAGGACTAGTGGAGTGGAACACCGGGGAGCTGTTTTTT	CGSSEGLVEWNTGELFF
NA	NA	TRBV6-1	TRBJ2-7	TGTGCCAGCAGTGCTACAGGCAGCTGGCATCTGACCTCCTACGAGCAGTACTTC	CASSATGSWHLTSYEQYF
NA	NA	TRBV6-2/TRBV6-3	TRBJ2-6	TGTGCCAGCGGTTACACTTCTGGGGCCAACGTCCTGACCTTC	CASGYTSGANVLTF
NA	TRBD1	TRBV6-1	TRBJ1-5	TGTGCCAACATGGACAGGGACAATCAGCCCCAGCATTTT	CANMDRDNQPQHF
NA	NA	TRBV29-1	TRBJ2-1	TGCAGCGTGAAGGGCAGGGGTTACAATGAGCAGTTCTTC	CSVKGRGYNEQFF
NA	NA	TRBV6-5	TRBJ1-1	TGTGCCACTTGCCGGCGGGGTCTCAGCACTGAAGCTTTCTTT	CATCRRGLSTEAFF
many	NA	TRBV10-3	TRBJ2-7	TGTGCCATCAGTGAGAGAGCAAGTGGTGACGAGCAGTACTTC	CAISERASGDEQYF
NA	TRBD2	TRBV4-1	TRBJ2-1	TGCACCAGCAGCTCCTCAGACAGCGGACTAGCGGGAGGGCCGGGAAGTGAGCAGTTCTTC	CTSSSSDSGLAGGPGSEQFF
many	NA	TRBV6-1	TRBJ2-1	TGTGCCAGCAGTGAAGAAATGGGCGATGAGCAGTTCTTC	CASSEEMGDEQFF
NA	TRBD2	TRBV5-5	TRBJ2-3	TGTGCCAGCAGCTTGGCGGGGCTAGCGGGAAACACAGATACGCAGTATTTT	CASSLAGLAGNTDTQYF
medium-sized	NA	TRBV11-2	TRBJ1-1	TGTGCCAGCAGCACAGCCGGTTCCGTAACTGAAGCTTTCTTT	CASSTAGSVTEAFF
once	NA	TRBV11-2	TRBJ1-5	TGTGCCAGCAGCTTGCCGCAGCAGCCCCAGCATTTT	CASSLPQQPQHF
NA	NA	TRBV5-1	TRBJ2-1	TGCGCCAGCAGCTGGGAGGACAGCTGGAATGAGCAGTTCTTC	CASSWEDSWNEQFF
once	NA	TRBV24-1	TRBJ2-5	TGTGCCACCAGTGATGGGTACAGGAGGGAGACCCAGTACTTC	CATSDGYRRETQYF
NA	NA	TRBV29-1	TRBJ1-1	TGCAGCGTTGCTCGGGACGGCACTGAAGATTTCTTT	CSVARDGTEDFF
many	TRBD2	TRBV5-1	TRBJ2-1	TGCGCCAGCAAACTAGCGGGGGGTGAGCAGTTCTTC	CASKLAGGEQFF
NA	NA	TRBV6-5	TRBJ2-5	TGTGCCAACACGGACCTACAAGAGACCAAGTACTTC	CANTDLQETKYF
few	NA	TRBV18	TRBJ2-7	TGTGCCAGCTCTCCCGGGGCGGGGCAGAAGTACGAGCAGTACTTC	CASSPGAGQKYEQYF
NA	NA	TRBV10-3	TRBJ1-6	TGTGCCATCAACGGCATAAGCGGCAATTCACCCCTCCACTTT	CAINGISGNSPLHF
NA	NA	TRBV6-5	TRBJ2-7	TGTGCCAGCAGTTACTCCGACACTCGACCGGTCTACGAGCAGTACTTC	CASSYSDTRPVYEQYF
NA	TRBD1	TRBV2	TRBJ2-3	TGTGCCAGCGCGGCCGACAGGGCGGGAGATACGCAGTATTTT	CASAADRAGDTQYF
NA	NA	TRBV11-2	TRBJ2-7	TGTGCCAGCAGCCTATCTAAGGGAATATCCTACGAGCAGCACTTC	CASSLSKGISYEQHF
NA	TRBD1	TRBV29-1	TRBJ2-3	TGCAGCGTTGAGACAGGGAGTACAGATACGCAGTATTTT	CSVETGSTDTQYF
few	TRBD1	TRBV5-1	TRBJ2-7	TGCGCCAGCACCCTTGAGGGGGCGGCGATCTCCTACGAGCAGTACTTC	CASTLEGAAISYEQYF
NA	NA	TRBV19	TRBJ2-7	TGTGCCAGTAGCCCACCGGGCCCCTACGGGCAGTACTTC	CASSPPGPYGQYF
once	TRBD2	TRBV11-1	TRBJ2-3	TGTGCCGGCAGCAAGGGGCTAGCGGTTAACACAGATACGCAGTATTTT	CAGSKGLAVNTDTQYF
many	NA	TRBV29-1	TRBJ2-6	TGCAGCGTGGGGCAGGGGCGCTCTGGGGCCAACGTCCTGACTTTC	CSVGQGRSGANVLTF
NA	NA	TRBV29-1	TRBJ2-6	TGCAGCGTTGAAGGTGGGCCTGGGATCAACGTCCTGGCTTTC	CSVEGGPGINVLAF
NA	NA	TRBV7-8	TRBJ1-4	TGTGCCAGCAGCCCAAGGGCTACTAATGAAAAACTGTTTTTT	CASSPRATNEKLFF
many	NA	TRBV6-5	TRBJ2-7	TGTGCCAGCAGTTACTCCTACCTGGGACTTCTTGAGTACTTC	CASSYSYLGLLEYF
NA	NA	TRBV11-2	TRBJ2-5	TGTGCCAGCAGCTTAGAGAGGGGCGGGGCCCAGTACTTT	CASSLERGGAQYF
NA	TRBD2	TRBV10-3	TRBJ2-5	TGTGCCATCAGTGAGTCCTCTAGCGGGAGGGAATGGCAAGGGACCCAGTACTTC	CAISESSSGREWQGTQYF
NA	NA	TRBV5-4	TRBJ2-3	TGTGCCAGCAGCCGGGATAACACCGATACGCTGTATTTT	CASSRDNTDTLYF
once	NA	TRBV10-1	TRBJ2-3	TGCGCCAGCAGTGGTCCCGGCAGGGAGAACGCGCAGTATTTT	CASSGPGRENAQYF
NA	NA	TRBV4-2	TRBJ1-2	TGTGCCAGCAGCCAAGTGTATGGTAGCGGCTACACCTTC	CASSQVYGSGYTF
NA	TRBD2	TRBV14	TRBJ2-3	TGTGCCAGCAGCCGAGGGATTAGCGGGATAGATACGCAGTATTTT	CASSRGISGIDTQYF
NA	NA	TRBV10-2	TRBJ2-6	TGCGCCAGCAGTATGGTCTCTGGGTCCAACGTCCTGACTTTC	CASSMVSGSNVLTF
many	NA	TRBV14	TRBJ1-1	TGTGCCAGCAGCCTACAGGGTATTCCGAGTATTGAAGCTTTCTTT	CASSLQGIPSIEAFF
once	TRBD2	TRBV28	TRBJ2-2	TGTGCCAGCAGTTTGGCACAAAGCGGGGAACTGTTTTTT	CASSLAQSGELFF
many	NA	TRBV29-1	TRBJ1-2	TGCAGCGTTGAAGGAGGGTCTAACTATGGCTACACCTTC	CSVEGGSNYGYTF
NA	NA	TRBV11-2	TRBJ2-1	TGTGTCACCGGGCAAGACCAGCCATCATACAATGAACAGTTCTTC	CVTGQDQPSYNEQFF
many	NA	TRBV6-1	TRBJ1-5	TGTGCCAGCAGTGCAGGTGATAGCAATCAGCCCCAGCATTTT	CASSAGDSNQPQHF
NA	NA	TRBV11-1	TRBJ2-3	TGTGCCAGCAGCATCGAGACCAGCACACAAACTGATACGCTGTATTTT	CASSIETSTQTDTLYF
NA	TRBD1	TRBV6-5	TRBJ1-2	TGTACCAGTAGTCTTCGCTATCCAGGGGGTACATTCTATGGCTACACCTTC	CTSSLRYPGGTFYGYTF
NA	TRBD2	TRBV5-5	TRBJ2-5	TGTGCCAGTAGCTTGTTGGGACTAGCAGAAGGGACCCAGTACTTC	CASSLLGLAEGTQYF
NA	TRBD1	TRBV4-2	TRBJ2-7	TGTGCCGGCAGCCAACACATTGGACAGGGGGCGCGGCAGTACTTC	CAGSQHIGQGARQYF
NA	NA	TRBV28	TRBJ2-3	TGTGCCTGCAGTACAACAAGCACAGATACGCAGTATTTT	CACSTTSTDTQYF
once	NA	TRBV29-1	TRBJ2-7	TGCATCGCTAAAGATAGGCTCCAAGGCACCTACGAGCAGTACTTC	CIAKDRLQGTYEQYF
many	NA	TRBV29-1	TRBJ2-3	TGCAGCGTTTCCCGGGCCCTTCGAGATGCGCAGTATTTT	CSVSRALRDAQYF
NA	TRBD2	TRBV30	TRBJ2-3	TGTGCCTGGAGTCCCCAACTGGATAGCGGGTTGCCCGTCTCCCCAGATACGCAGTATTTT	CAWSPQLDSGLPVSPDTQYF
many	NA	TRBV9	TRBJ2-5	TGTGCCAGCAGCGTAGACTTAAGGGAGGAGACCCAGTACTTC	CASSVDLREETQYF
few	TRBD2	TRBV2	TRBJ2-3	TGTGCCAGCAGTGAGAGTGCGGGACTAGGGAGGACAGATACGCAGTATTTT	CASSESAGLGRTDTQYF
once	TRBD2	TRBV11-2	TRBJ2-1	TGTGCCAACAGCTTTCGACTAGCTGGGGATTTCAATGAGCAGTTCTTC	CANSFRLAGDFNEQFF
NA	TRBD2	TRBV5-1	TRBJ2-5	TGCGCCAGTAGCTTGTTATGCGGGAGTCGAGAGACCCAGTACTTC	CASSLLCGSRETQYF
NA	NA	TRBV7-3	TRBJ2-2	TGTGCCAGCACCTTAGCGTCAGGGCACGGGGAGCTGTTTTTT	CASTLASGHGELFF
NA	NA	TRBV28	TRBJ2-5	TGTGCCAGCGGTTTAAGGCAAGAGACCCAGTACTTC	CASGLRQETQYF
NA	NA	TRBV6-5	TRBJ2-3	TGTGGCAGCAGTTACATGGGGGGGGCCGCAGATACGCAGGATTTT	CGSSYMGGAADTQDF